This T cell receptor beta chain is from a study of shared clonotypes between healthy human individuals. The CDR3 extends over 16 amino acids. Per germline, CDR1 MGHRA and CDR2 YSYEKL. V gave up 0 bases and J gave up 3 bases, with 15 bases separating them. Findings and caveats of the study: All-four-donor shared clonotypes had higher generation probabilities than non-shared clonotypes did. Depth of sequencing was expected to influence donor clonotype sharing.

Only in-frame clones appear in the TCRdb table, and some are missing; sequencing was by immunoSEQ multiplex PCR. The profile shows about 600,000 clones, roughly 98% of them singletons. With respect to this clone: Its antigen is not known.

Naive CD8 isolation took CD45RO-negative cells positively selected for CCR7 and excluded terminally differentiated effector memory CD45RA+ cells. The sequence was collected from a man aged 25 to 45 in good health. The chain uses TRBV4-1 and TRBJ2-7; a weak D match, TRBD1 (6 bases). What was sequenced was naive CD8+ T cells sorted from blood. This chain's CDR3 is CASSQDRGDTGYEQYF. The CDR3 DNA is TGCGCCAGCAGCCAAGACCGAGGGGACACTGGCTACGAGCAGTACTTC.